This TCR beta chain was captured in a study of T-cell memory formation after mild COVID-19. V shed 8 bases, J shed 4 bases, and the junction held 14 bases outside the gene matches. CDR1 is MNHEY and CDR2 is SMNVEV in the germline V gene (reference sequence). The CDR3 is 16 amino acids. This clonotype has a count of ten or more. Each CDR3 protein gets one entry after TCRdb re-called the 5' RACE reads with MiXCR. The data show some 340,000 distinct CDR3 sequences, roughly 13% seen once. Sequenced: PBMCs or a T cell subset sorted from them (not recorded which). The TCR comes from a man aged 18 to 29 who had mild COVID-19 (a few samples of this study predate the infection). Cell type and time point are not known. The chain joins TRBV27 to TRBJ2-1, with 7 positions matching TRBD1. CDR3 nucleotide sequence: TGTGCCAGCTCCTCCATCCTCAGGGGGACATACAATGAGCAGTTCTTC. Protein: CASSSILRGTYNEQFF.